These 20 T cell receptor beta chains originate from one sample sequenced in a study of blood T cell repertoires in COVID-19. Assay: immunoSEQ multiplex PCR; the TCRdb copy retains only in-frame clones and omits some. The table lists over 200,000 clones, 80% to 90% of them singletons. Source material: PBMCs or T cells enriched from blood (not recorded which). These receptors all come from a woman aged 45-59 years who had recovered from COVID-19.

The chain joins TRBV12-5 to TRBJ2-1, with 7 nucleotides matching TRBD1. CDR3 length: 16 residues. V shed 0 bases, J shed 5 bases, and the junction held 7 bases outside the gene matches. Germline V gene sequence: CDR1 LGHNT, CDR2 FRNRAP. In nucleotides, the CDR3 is TGTGCTAGTGGTTTGGTAGGTAGAGGGGGCAACAATGAGCAGTTCTTC. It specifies CASGLVGRGGNNEQFF.

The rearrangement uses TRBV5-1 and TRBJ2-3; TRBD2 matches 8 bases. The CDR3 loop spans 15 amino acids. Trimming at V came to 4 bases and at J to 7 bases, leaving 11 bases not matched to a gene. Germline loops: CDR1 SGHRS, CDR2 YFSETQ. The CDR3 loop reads CASSEVAGSLNTQYF. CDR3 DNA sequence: TGCGCCAGCAGCGAGGTAGCGGGATCATTGAATACGCAGTATTTT.

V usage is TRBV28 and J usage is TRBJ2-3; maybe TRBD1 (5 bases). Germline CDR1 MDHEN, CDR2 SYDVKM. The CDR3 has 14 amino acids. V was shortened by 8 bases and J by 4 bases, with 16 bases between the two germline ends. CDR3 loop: CASAQGGRPDTQYF. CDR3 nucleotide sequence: TGTGCCAGCGCCCAGGGCGGACGACCAGATACGCAGTATTTT.

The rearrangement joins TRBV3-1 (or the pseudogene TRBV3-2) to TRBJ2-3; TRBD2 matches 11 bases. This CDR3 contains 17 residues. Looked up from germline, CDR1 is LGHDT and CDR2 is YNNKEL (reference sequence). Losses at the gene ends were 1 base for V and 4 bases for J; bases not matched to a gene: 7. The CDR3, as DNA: TGTGCCAGCAGCCAAGGTAGCGGGACTAGCGGCTCAGATACGCAGTATTTT. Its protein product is CASSQGSGTSGSDTQYF.

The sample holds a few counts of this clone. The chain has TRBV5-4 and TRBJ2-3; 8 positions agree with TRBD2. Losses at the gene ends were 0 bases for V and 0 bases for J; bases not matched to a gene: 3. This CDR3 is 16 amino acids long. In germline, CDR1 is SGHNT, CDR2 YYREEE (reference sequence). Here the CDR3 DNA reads TGTGCCAGCAGCTTGGGAGCGGGAGTGAGCACAGATACGCAGTATTTT. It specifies CASSLGAGVSTDTQYF.

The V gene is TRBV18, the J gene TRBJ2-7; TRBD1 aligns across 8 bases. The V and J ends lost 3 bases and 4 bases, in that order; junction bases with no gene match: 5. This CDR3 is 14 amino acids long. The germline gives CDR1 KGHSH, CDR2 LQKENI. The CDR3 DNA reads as TGTGCCAGCTCACCTCCAGGGGGCGCTTACGAGCAGTACTTC. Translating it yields CASSPPGGAYEQYF.

The CDR3 region has the DNA TGTGCCAGCAGGGCTCAGTCCTCCCCTAATGAAAAACTGTTTTTT. Protein product: CASRAQSSPNEKLFF. The chain combines TRBV2 with TRBJ1-4; D is ambiguous. Germline V lookup: CDR1 SNHLY, CDR2 FYNNEI. V lost 6 bases and J 3 bases, leaving 14 bases between the germline ends. The CDR3 covers 15 residues.

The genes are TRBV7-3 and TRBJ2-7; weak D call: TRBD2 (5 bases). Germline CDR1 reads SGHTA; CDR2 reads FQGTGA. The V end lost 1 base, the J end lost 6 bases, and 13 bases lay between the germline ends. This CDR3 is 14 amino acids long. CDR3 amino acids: CASSLSGSGSEQYF. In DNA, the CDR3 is TGTGCCAGCAGCTTAAGTGGGAGTGGGTCCGAGCAGTACTTC.

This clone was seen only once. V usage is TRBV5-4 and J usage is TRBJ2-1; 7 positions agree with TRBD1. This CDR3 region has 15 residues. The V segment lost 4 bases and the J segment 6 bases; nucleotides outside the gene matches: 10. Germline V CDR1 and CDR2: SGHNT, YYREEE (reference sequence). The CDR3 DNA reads TGTGCCAGCAGCGCCACCCTTCGACAGGGCAATGAGCAGTTCTTC. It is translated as CASSATLRQGNEQFF.

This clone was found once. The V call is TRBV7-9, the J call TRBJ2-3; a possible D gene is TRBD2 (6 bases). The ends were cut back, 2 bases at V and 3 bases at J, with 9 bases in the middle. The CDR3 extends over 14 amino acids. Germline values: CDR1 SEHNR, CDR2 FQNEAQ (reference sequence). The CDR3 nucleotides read TGTGCCAGCAGCTTATCTCTAGCGACAGATACGCAGTATTTT. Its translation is CASSLSLATDTQYF.

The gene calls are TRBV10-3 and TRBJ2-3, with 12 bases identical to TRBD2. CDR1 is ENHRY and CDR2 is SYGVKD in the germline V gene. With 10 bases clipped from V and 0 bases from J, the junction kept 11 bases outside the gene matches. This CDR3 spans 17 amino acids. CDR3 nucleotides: TGTGCCACCCGCCAACCGACTAGCGGGAGAAGCACAGATACGCAGTATTTT. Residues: CATRQPTSGRSTDTQYF.

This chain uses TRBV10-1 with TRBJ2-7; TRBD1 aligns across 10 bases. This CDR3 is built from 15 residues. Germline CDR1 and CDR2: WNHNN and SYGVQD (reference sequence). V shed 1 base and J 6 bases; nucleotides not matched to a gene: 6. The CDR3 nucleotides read TGCGCCAGCAGTGAGTACACGGGGACAGGGGTCGAGCAGTACTTC. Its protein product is CASSEYTGTGVEQYF.

In nucleotides, the CDR3 is TGTGCCAGCAGCAAGGGACAGGCCTACGAGCAGTACTTC. This translates into CASSKGQAYEQYF. The chain is built from TRBV21-1 and TRBJ2-7; the table's D call, TRBD1, was not checked against the DNA. TRBV21-1 is listed as a pseudogene. The CDR3 runs to 13 residues.

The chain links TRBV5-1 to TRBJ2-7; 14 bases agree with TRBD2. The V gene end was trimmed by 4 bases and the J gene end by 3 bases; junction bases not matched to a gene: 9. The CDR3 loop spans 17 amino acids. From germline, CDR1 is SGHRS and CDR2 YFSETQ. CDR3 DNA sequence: TGCGCCAGCAGCCCCTTAGGGACTAGCGGGAGTGTCTACGAGCAGTACTTC. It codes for CASSPLGTSGSVYEQYF. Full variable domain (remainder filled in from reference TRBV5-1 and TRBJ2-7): KAGVTQTPRYLIKTRGQQVTLSCSPISGHRSVSWYQQTPGQGLQFLFEYFSETQRNKGNFPGRFSGRQFSNSRSEMNVSTLELGDSALYLCASSPLGTSGSVYEQYFGPGTRLTVT.

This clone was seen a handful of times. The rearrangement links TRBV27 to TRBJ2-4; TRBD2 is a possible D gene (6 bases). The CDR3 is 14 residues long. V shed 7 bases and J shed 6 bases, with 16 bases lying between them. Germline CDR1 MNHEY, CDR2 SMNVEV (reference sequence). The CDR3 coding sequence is TGTGCCAGCACCCCACCGGGACTCTTAAACATTCAGTACTTC. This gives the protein CASTPPGLLNIQYF.

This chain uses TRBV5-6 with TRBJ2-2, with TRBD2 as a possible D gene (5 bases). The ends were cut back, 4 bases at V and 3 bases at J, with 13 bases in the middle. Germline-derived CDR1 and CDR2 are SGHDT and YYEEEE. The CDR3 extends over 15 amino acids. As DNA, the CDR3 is TGTGCCAGCAGCCTGAGAGGACTTTACACCGGGGAGCTGTTTTTT. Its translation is CASSLRGLYTGELFF.

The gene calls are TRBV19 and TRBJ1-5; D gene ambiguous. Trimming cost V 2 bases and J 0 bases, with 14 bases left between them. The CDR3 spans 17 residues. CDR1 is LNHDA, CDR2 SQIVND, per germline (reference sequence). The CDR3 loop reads CASSILSGLDSNQPQHF. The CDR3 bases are TGTGCCAGTAGTATACTTAGCGGACTGGATAGCAATCAGCCCCAGCATTTT.

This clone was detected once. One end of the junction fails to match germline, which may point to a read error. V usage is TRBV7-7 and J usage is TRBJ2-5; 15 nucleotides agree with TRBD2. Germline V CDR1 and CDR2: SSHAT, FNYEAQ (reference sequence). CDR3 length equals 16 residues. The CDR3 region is CASSPGTSGRLRTQYF. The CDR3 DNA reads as TGTGCTAGCAGCCCTGGGACTAGCGGGAGGTTGCGGACCCAGTACTTC.

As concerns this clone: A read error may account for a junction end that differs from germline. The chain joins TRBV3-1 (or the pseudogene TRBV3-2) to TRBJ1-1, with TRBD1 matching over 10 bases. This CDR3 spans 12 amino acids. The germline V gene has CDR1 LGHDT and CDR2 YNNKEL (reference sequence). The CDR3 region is CASSQDRGQGVF. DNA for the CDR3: TGTGCCAGCAGCCAAGATCGAGGACAGGGGGTCTTT.

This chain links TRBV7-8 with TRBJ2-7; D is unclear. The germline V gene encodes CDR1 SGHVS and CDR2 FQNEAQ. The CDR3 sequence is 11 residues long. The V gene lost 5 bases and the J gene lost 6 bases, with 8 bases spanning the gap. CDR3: CASSPRIEQYF. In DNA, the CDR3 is TGTGCCAGCAGCCCCAGAATCGAGCAGTACTTC.